This T cell receptor (beta chain) derives from a study of beta chain features in type 1 diabetes. Study-level findings and limits: A cDNA-based sequencing approach could over-represent cells with high TCR expression. The study left unresolved whether HLA type influences TCRB rearrangement.

The entirety of the isolated RNA underwent reverse transcription, so expressed TCRB transcripts were sequenced. Method: immunoSEQ multiplex PCR; TCRdb's copy keeps in-frame clones and lacks some. The sample shows 500,000 to 700,000 clones, roughly a sixth of them seen only once. This clone was seen a handful of times. Its antigen remains unidentified. The CDR3 runs to 13 residues. Germline lookup yields CDR1 MNHNY and CDR2 SVGAGI (reference sequence). V lost 7 bases and J lost 6, with 16 bases in between. The specimen was naive CD4+ T cells from blood. This chain links TRBV6-6 with TRBJ2-7; D is possibly TRBD1 (5 bases). This clonotype was sampled from a man in his late teens or twenties in good health. The CDR3 reads CASTNRYLGEQYF. The CDR3 DNA reads as TGTGCCAGCACCAACAGGTACCTAGGCGAGCAGTACTTC.